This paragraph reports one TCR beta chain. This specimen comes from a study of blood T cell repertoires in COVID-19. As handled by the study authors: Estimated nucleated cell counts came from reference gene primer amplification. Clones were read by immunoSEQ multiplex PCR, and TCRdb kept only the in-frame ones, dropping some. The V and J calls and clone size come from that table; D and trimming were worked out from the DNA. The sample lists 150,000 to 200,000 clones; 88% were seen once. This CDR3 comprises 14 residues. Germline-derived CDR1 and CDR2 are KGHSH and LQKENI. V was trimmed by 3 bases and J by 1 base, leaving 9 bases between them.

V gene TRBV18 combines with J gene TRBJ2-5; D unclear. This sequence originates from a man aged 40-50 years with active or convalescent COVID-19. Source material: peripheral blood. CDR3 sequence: CASSPMSLQETQYF. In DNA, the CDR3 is TGTGCCAGCTCACCTATGAGTCTCCAAGAGACCCAGTACTTC.